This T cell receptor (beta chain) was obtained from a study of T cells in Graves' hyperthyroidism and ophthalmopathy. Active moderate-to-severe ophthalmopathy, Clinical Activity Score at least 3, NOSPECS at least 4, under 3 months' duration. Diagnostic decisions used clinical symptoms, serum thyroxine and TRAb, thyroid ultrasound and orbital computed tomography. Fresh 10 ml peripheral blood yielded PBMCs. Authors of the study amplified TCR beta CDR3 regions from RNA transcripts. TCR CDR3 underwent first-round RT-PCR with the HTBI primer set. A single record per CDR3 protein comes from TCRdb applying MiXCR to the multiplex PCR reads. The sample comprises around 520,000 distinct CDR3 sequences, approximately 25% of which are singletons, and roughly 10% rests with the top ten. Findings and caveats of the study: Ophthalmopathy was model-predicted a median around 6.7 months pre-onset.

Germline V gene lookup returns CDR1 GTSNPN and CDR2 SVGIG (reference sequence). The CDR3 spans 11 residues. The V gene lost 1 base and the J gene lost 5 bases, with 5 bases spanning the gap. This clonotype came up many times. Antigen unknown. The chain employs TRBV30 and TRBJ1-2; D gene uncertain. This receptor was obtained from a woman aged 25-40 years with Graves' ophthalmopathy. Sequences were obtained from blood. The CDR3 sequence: CAWSGGYGYTF. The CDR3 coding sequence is TGTGCCTGGAGTGGGGGTTATGGCTACACCTTC.